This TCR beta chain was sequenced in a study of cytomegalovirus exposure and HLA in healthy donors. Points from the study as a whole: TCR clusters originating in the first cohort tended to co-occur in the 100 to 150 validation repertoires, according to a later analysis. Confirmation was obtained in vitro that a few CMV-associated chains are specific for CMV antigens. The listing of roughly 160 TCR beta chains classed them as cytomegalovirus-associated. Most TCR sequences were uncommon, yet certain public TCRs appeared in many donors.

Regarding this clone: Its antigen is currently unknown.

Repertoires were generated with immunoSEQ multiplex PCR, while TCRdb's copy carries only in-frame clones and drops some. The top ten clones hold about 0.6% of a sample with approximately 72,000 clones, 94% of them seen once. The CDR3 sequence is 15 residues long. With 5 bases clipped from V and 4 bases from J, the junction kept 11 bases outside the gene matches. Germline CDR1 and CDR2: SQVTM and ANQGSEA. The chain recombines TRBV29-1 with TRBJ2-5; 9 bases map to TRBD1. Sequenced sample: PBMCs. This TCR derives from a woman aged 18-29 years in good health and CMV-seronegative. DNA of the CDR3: TGCAGCGTTTCCCCAACCGGGACAGGGCTAGAGACCCAGTACTTC. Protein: CSVSPTGTGLETQYF.